These 19 T cell receptor beta chains share one sample of origin, sequenced in a study of cytomegalovirus exposure and HLA in healthy donors. The PCR had 60 Vbeta and 13 Jbeta primers. Produced via immunoSEQ multiplex PCR; TCRdb's table is partial and in-frame only. Among roughly 110,000 clones listed, 82% were seen once. Sequencing input: PBMCs. All receptors come from a woman aged 18-29 years in good health and CMV-seronegative.

The chain uses TRBV27 and TRBJ2-1; D remains ambiguous. CDR1 is MNHEY, CDR2 SMNVEV, per germline (reference sequence). Between the trimmed V and J ends, which lost 6 bases and 6 bases, there was a span of 12 bases. CDR3 length equals 13 residues. The CDR3 here is CASSLGLSNEQFF. In DNA form, the CDR3 reads TGTGCCAGCAGCCTAGGCCTCAGCAATGAGCAGTTCTTC.

The gene calls are TRBV19 and TRBJ1-5; 7 bases map to TRBD1. V dropped 4 bases and J dropped 7; count of bases not matched to a gene: 4. Germline V gene lookup returns CDR1 LNHDA and CDR2 SQIVND (reference sequence). The CDR3 length is 13 residues. Here the CDR3 reads CASSNDRDQPQHF. Here the CDR3 DNA reads TGTGCCAGTAGTAATGACAGGGACCAGCCCCAGCATTTT.

The chain carries TRBV10-1 and TRBJ2-1; 9 bases agree with TRBD1. There are 14 residues in the CDR3. The ends lost 4 bases at V and 10 bases at J; junction bases unmatched: 8. Germline values: CDR1 WNHNN, CDR2 SYGVQD (reference sequence). The CDR3 DNA reads TGCGCCAGCAGTGCGCATACAGGGGGCAGCGAGCAGTTCTTC. Its translation: CASSAHTGGSEQFF.

V gene TRBV6-6 combines with J gene TRBJ1-5; 7 nucleotides line up with TRBD1. From germline, CDR1 is MNHNY and CDR2 SVGAGI (reference sequence). The CDR3 is made up of 14 amino acids. The junction had 6 bases not matched to a gene; V was cut back by 6 bases and J by 4 bases. Here the CDR3 reads CASRPGTVNQPQHF. The CDR3 DNA sequence: TGTGCCAGCAGACCCGGGACAGTTAATCAGCCCCAGCATTTT.

The CDR3 here is CASSVVGTGEGGYTF. Written as DNA, the CDR3 is TGTGCCAGCAGCGTAGTAGGTACAGGAGAAGGTGGCTACACCTTC. The rearrangement links TRBV9 to TRBJ1-2; possible D gene TRBD1, 5 bases. The V gene lost 0 bases and the J gene lost 7 bases, with 16 bases spanning the gap. The germline V gene encodes CDR1 SGDLS and CDR2 YYNGEE. This CDR3 has 15 residues.

The J gene is TRBJ2-1, the V gene TRBV4-1; TRBD1 matches 8 bases. Germline V gene lookup returns CDR1 MGHRA and CDR2 YSYEKL. V shed 0 bases, J shed 8 bases, and the junction held 9 bases outside the gene matches. This CDR3 spans 16 amino acids. The CDR3 sequence is CASSQDIGQGRDEQFF. Written as DNA, the CDR3 is TGCGCCAGCAGCCAAGACATAGGACAGGGAAGGGATGAGCAGTTCTTC.

The chain combines TRBV28 with TRBJ1-5; D might be TRBD1 (5 bases). The CDR3 runs 13 residues. CDR1 is MDHEN, CDR2 SYDVKM, per germline. Deletions cut 11 bases from V and 2 bases from J, with 13 bases between. The CDR3 sequence: CASRWGGNQPQHF. The CDR3 region has the DNA TGTGCCTCCCGTTGGGGGGGCAATCAGCCCCAGCATTTT.

J is TRBJ1-5 and V is TRBV7-9; the D is unclear. Trimming pared 5 bases from V and 3 bases from J, leaving 11 bases between. This CDR3 has 14 amino acids. Germline V gene data show CDR1 as SEHNR and CDR2 as FQNEAQ (reference sequence). The CDR3 coding sequence is TGTGCCAGCAGCCAAAGAGGGCCCAATCAGCCCCAGCATTTT. Translated: CASSQRGPNQPQHF.

CDR3 loop: CASGFEYPGQSGYTF. Here the CDR3 DNA reads TGTGCTAGTGGTTTTGAGTATCCGGGACAGTCTGGCTACACCTTC. The V gene is TRBV12-5, the J gene TRBJ1-2; 7 bases are shared with TRBD1. Germline V gives CDR1 LGHNT, CDR2 FRNRAP. CDR3 length equals 15 residues. Unmatched junction bases numbered 11, after V lost 3 bases and J lost 7 bases. Together with reference TRBV12-5 and TRBJ1-2, the CDR3 gives the full variable domain: DARVTQTPRHKVTEMGQEVTMRCQPILGHNTVFWYRQTMMQGLELLAYFRNRAPLDDSGMPKDRFSAEMPDATLATLKIQPSEPRDSAVYFCASGFEYPGQSGYTFGSGTRLTVV.

The chain is built from TRBV5-6 and TRBJ2-7, with 12 bases lining up with TRBD1. The CDR3 spans 14 residues. Per germline, CDR1 SGHDT and CDR2 YYEEEE. V lost 4 bases to trimming and J lost 4 bases; unmatched junction nucleotides: 3. The CDR3 is CASSGTGGRYEQYF. Written as DNA, the CDR3 is TGTGCCAGCAGCGGGACAGGGGGCAGGTACGAGCAGTACTTC.

This chain links TRBV13 with TRBJ2-5; possibly TRBD2 for D (6 bases). Trimming removed 4 bases from V and 11 bases from J, with 26 bases in between. CDR1 and CDR2 from the germline V gene are PRHDT and FYEKMQ (reference sequence). This CDR3 contains 16 residues. CDR3 nucleotides: TGTGCCAGCAGCTCGTCCCCCAGTAGCGGCCCGGGGGAGCAGTACTTC. As protein: CASSSSPSSGPGEQYF.

The rearrangement links TRBV5-1 to TRBJ2-3; 7 positions match TRBD1. The CDR3 is 20 amino acids. The V and J ends lost 4 bases and 2 bases, in that order; junction bases with no gene match: 22. Per the germline V gene, CDR1 is SGHRS and CDR2 is YFSETQ. The CDR3 bases are TGCGCCAGCAGCAGGGACCCAACAGGGGCGCCGGTTCCTGACACAGATACGCAGTATTTT. Encoded protein: CASSRDPTGAPVPDTDTQYF.

This chain links TRBV11-3 with TRBJ2-7; 9 bases agree with TRBD1. CDR1 and CDR2 from the germline V gene are SGHNT and YENEEA. Losses at the gene ends were 5 bases for V and 6 bases for J; bases not matched to a gene: 8. CDR3 length: 14 residues. The CDR3 region has the DNA TGTGCCAGCAGCCCAGGGACAGGGTTCTCCGAGCAGTACTTC. Protein sequence: CASSPGTGFSEQYF.

V is TRBV5-3 and J is TRBJ2-1; 8 bases map to TRBD2. TRBV5-3 is recorded as an ORF, its role being uncertain. The CDR3 covers 15 residues. The V and J ends lost 7 bases and 8 bases, in that order; junction bases with no gene match: 14. The CDR3 spells CARGLAGSPNDEQFF. For the CDR3, the DNA is TGTGCCAGAGGGCTAGCGGGCTCCCCGAACGATGAGCAGTTCTTC.

The V gene is TRBV5-1, the J gene TRBJ2-3, with a weak D call TRBD1 (6 bases). In germline, CDR1 is SGHRS, CDR2 YFSETQ. V gave up 6 bases and J gave up 11 bases, with 19 bases separating them. CDR3 length: 13 residues. The CDR3 region is CASTEQGPPQQYF. The CDR3 nucleotides are TGCGCCAGCACGGAACAGGGTCCCCCACAGCAGTATTTT. Full variable domain (remainder filled in from reference TRBV5-1 and TRBJ2-3): KAGVTQTPRYLIKTRGQQVTLSCSPISGHRSVSWYQQTPGQGLQFLFEYFSETQRNKGNFPGRFSGRQFSNSRSEMNVSTLELGDSALYLCASTEQGPPQQYFGPGTRLTVL.

The V and J genes are TRBV7-9 and TRBJ2-5, with TRBD1 identical over 9 bases. Losses at the gene ends were 2 bases for V and 4 bases for J; bases not matched to a gene: 2. CDR3 length equals 14 residues. CDR1 SEHNR and CDR2 FQNEAQ come from the germline V gene (reference sequence). In DNA, the CDR3 is TGTGCCAGCAGCTTAACAGGGGGCACAGAGACCCAGTACTTC. Encoded protein: CASSLTGGTETQYF.

This clone was detected only a few times. This sample also contains other DNA sequences that code for the same CDR3. The chain recombines TRBV18 with TRBJ1-1; the D gene is possibly TRBD1 (5 bases). The CDR3 runs to 13 residues. CDR1 KGHSH and CDR2 LQKENI come from the germline V gene. With 3 bases removed from V and 1 base from J, the gap between germline ends came to 6 bases. The CDR3 nucleotides are TGTGCCAGCTCACCGGGGGGGAACACTGAAGCTTTCTTT. Its translation: CASSPGGNTEAFF.

The sample holds a few counts of this clone. The J gene is TRBJ1-1, the V gene TRBV2; 7 bases match TRBD1. V was clipped by 5 bases and J by 5 bases; unmatched bases: 11. The CDR3 is made up of 15 amino acids. CDR1 SNHLY and CDR2 FYNNEI come from the germline V gene. This CDR3 reads CASSLTLTGRTEAFF. The DNA for the CDR3 is TGTGCCAGCAGTCTCACCCTGACAGGGAGGACTGAAGCTTTCTTT.

The J gene is TRBJ1-2, the V gene TRBV7-8, with TRBD1 as a possible D gene (5 bases). The length of the CDR3 is 14 residues. The germline V gene encodes CDR1 SGHVS and CDR2 FQNEAQ. V was clipped by 2 bases and J by 2 bases, with 9 bases between them. CDR3 sequence reads: CASSLTTVNYGYTF. For the CDR3, the DNA is TGTGCCAGCAGCTTAACGACAGTAAACTATGGCTACACCTTC.